This T cell receptor beta chain is from a study of T-cell memory formation after mild COVID-19. Study-level points and caveats: Some clones that responded turned up in pre-infection memory, which suggests that cross-reactive memory joined in.

The CDR3 is 14 amino acids. V gave up 3 bases and J gave up 2 bases, with 13 bases separating them. CDR1 is SQVTM, CDR2 ANQGSEA, per germline. TCRdb re-called the 5' RACE reads through MiXCR, storing one row per CDR3 protein. The sample lists about 560,000 distinct CDR3 sequences; less than 25% were seen once. As concerns this clonotype: Its target is not known.

This receptor was obtained from an adult woman who had mild COVID-19 (a few samples of this study predate the infection). Cell type and time point are not known. Sequencing was done on a sample of PBMCs or a T cell subset sorted from them (not recorded which). The rearrangement uses TRBV29-1 and TRBJ2-5; no clear D gene. CDR3 DNA sequence: TGCAGCGTTGAGAGCAGGTTGAGTCAAGAGACCCAGTACTTC. Protein sequence: CSVESRLSQETQYF.